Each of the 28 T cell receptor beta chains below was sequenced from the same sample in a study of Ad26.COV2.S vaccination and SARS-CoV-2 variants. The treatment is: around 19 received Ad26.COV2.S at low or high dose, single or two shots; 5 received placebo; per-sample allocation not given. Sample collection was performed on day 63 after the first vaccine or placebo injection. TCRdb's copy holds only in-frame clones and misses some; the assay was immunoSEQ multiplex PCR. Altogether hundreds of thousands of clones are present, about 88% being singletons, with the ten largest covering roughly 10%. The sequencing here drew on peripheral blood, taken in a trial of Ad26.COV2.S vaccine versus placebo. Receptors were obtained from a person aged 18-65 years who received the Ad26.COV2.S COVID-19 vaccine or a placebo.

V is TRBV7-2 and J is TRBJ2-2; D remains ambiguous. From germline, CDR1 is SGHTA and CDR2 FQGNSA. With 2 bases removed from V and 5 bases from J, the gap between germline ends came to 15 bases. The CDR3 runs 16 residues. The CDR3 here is CASSLSAMIQTGELFF. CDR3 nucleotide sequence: TGTGCCAGCAGCTTAAGTGCCATGATACAGACCGGGGAGCTGTTTTTT.

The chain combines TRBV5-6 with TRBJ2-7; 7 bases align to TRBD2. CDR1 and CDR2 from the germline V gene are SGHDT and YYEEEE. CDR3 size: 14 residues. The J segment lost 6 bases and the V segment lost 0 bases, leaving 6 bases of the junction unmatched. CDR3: CASSLAGRGGEQYF. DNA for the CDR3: TGTGCCAGCAGCTTGGCTGGGAGGGGCGGCGAGCAGTACTTC.

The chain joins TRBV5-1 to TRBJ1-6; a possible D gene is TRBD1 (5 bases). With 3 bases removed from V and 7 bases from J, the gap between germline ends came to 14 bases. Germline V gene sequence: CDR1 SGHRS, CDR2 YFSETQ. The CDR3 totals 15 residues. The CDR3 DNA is TGCGCCAGCAGCTGGGCCGACAGAAGAAATTCACCCCTCCACTTT. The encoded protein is CASSWADRRNSPLHF.

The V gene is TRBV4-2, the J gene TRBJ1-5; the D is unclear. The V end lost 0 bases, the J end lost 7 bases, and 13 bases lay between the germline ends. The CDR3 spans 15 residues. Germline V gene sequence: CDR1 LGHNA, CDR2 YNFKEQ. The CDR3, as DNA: TGTGCCAGCAGCCAAGATTTCTCGGGTAAACAGCCCCAGCATTTT. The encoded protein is CASSQDFSGKQPQHF.

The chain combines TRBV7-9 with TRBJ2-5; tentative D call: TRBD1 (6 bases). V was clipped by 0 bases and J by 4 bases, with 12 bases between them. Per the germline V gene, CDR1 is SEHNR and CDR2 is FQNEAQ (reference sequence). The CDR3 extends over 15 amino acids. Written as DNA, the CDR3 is TGTGCCAGCAGCTTAGCAGGGGGTCGTGGAGAGACCCAGTACTTC. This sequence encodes CASSLAGGRGETQYF.

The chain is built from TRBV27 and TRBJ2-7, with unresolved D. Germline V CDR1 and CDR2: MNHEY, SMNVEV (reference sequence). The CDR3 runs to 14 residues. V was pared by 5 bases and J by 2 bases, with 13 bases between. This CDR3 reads CASSQDQPPYEQYF. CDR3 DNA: TGTGCCAGCAGTCAAGATCAGCCCCCCTACGAGCAGTACTTC.

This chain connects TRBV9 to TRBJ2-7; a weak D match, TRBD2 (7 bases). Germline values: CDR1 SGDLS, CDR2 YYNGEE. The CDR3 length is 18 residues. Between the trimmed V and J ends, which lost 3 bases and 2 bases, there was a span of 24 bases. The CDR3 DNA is TGTGCCAGCAGCGGGGGGGGCCTAGCGAGAGCAAGGCCCTACGAGCAGTACTTC. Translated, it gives CASSGGGLARARPYEQYF.

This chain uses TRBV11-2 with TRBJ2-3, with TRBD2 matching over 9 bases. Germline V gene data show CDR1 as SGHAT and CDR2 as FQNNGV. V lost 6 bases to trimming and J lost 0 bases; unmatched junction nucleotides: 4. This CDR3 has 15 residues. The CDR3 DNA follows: TGTGCCAGCAGTCGACTAGCGGCTAGCACAGATACGCAGTATTTT. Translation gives CASSRLAASTDTQYF.

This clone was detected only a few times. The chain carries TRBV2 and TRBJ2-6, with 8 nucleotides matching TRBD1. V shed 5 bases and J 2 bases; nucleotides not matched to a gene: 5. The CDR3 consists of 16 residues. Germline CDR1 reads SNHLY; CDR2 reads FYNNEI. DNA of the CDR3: TGTGCCAGCAGTTCTATCAGGGGGCCTGGGGCCAACGTCCTGACTTTC. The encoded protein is CASSSIRGPGANVLTF.

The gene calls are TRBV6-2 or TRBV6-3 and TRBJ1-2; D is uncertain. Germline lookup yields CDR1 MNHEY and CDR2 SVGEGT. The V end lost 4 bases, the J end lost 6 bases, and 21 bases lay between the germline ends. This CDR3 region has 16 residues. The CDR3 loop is CASSLAAHLVLNGYTF. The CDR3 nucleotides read TGTGCCAGCAGTTTGGCTGCACACCTCGTTTTGAATGGCTACACCTTC.

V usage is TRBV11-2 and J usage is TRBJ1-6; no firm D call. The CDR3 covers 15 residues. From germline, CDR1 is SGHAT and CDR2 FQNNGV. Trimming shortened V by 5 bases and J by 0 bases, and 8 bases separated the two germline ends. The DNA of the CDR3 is TGTGCCAGCAGCATCAGGACCTCCTATAATTCACCCCTCCACTTT. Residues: CASSIRTSYNSPLHF.

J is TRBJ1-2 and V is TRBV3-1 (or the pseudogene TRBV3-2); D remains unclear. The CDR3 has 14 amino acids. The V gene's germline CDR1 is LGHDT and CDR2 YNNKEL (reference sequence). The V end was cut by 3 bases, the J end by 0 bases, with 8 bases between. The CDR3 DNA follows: TGTGCCAGCAGCCAGTTCTCAGCTAACTATGGCTACACCTTC. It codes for CASSQFSANYGYTF.

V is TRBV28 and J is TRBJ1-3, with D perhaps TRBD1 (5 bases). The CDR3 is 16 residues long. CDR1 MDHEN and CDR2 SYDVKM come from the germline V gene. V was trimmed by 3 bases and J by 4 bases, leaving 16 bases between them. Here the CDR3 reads CASSLMDTNPGNTIYF. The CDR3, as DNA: TGTGCCAGCAGTTTGATGGACACCAACCCCGGAAACACCATATATTTT.

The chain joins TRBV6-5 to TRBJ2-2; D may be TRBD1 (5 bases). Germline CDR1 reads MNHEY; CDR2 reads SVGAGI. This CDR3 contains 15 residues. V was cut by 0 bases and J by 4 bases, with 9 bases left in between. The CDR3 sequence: CASSYSRQITGELFF. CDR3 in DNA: TGTGCCAGCAGTTACTCGAGACAGATCACCGGGGAGCTGTTTTTT.

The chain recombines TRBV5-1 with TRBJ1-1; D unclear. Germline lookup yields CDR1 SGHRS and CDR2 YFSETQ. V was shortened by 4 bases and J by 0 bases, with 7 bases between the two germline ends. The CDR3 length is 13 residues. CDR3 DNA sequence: TGCGCCAGCAGCGCTAGCGTGAACACTGAAGCTTTCTTT. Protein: CASSASVNTEAFF.

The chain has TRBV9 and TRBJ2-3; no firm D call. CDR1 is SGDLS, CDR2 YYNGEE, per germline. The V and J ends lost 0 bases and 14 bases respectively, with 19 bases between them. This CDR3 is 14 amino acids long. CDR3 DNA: TGTGCCAGCAGCGTAGATCCTGACCGGAACGGCCCGTATTTT. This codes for CASSVDPDRNGPYF.

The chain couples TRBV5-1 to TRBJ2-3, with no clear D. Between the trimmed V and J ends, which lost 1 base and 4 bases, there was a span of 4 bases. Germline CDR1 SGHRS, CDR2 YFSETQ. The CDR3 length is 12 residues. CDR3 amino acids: CASSLWSDTQYF. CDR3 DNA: TGCGCCAGCAGCTTGTGGTCAGATACGCAGTATTTT.

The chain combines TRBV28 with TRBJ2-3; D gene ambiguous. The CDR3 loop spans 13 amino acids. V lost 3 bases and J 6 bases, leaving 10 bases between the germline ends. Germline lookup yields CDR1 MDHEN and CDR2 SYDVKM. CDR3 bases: TGTGCCAGCAGTTTCCTATTTCCCGATACGCAGTATTTT. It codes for CASSFLFPDTQYF.

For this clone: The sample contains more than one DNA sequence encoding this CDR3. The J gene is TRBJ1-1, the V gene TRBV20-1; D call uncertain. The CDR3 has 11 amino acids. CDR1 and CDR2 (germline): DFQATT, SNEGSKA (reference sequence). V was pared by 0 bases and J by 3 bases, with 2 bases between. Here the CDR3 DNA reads TGCAGTGCTAGAGATTACACTGAAGCTTTCTTT. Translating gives CSARDYTEAFF.

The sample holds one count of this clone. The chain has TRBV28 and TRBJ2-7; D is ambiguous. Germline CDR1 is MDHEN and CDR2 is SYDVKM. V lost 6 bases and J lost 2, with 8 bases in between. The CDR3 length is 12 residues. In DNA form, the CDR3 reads TGTGCCAGCAGCGGCGTCGCCTACGAGCAGTACTTC. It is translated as CASSGVAYEQYF.

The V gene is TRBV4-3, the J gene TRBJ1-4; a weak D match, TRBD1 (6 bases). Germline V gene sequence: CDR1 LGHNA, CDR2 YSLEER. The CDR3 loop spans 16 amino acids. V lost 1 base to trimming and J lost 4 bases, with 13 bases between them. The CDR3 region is CASSQVHQGINEKLFF. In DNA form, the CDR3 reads TGCGCCAGCAGCCAAGTCCATCAGGGGATTAATGAAAAACTGTTTTTT.

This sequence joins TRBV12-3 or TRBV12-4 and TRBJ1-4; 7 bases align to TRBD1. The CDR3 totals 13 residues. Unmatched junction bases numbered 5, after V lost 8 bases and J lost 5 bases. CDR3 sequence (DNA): TGTGCCAGCGTGCGCAGGGGGAATGAAAAACTGTTTTTT. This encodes CASVRRGNEKLFF.

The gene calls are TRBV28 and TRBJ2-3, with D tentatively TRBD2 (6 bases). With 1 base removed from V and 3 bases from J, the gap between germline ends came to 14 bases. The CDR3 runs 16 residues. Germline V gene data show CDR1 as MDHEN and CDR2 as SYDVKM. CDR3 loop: CASSLSRDFPTDTQYF. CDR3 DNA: TGTGCCAGCAGTTTATCCCGGGACTTCCCAACAGATACGCAGTATTTT.

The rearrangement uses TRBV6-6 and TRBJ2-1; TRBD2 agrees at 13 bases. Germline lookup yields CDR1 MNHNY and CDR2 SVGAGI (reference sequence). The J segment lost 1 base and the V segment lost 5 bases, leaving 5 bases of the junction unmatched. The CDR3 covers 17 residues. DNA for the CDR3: TGTGCCAGCAGTCGGACTAGCGGGGGTGGGTCCTACAATGAGCAGTTCTTC. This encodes CASSRTSGGGSYNEQFF.

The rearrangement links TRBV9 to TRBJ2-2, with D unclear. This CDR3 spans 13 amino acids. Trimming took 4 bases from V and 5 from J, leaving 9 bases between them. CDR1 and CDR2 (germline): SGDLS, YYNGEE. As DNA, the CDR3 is TGTGCCAGCAGCACCACGTTTACCGGGGAGCTGTTTTTT. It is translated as CASSTTFTGELFF.

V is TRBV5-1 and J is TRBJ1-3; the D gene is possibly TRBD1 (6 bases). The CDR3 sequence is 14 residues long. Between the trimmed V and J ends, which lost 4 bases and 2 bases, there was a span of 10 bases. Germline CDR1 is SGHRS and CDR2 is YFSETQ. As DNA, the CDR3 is TGCGCCAGCAGCGTCACAGGGCCTGGAAACACCATATATTTT. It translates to CASSVTGPGNTIYF.

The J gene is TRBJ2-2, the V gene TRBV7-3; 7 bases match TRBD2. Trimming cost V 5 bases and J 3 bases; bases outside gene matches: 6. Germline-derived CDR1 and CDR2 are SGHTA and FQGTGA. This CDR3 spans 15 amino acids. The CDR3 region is CASSPAGVDTGELFF. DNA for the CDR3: TGTGCCAGCAGCCCCGCGGGGGTCGACACCGGGGAGCTGTTTTTT.

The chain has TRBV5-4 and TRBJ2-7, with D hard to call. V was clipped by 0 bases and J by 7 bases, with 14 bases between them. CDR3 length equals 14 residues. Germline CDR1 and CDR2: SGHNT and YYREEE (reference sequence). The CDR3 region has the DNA TGTGCCAGCAGCTTGGGTAACCCACCGTGGGAGCAGTACTTC. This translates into CASSLGNPPWEQYF.